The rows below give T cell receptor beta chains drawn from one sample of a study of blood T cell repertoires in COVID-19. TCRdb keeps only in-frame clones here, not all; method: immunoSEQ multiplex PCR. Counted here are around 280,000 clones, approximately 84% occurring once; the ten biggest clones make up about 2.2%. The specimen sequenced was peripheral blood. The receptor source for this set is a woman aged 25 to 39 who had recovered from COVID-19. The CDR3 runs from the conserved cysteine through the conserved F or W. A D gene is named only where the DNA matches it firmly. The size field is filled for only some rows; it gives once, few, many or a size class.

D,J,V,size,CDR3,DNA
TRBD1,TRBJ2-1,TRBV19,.,CASRRNRGLDEQFF,TGTGCCAGCCGAAGGAACAGGGGGCTCGATGAGCAGTTCTTC
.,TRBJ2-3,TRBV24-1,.,CATSEGTSTDTQYF,TGTGCCACCAGTGAGGGCACGAGCACAGATACGCAGTATTTT
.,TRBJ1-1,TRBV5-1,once,CASSADGLGAFF,TGCGCCAGCAGTGCGGACGGACTCGGAGCTTTCTTT
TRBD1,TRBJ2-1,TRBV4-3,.,CASSLSGTAYNEQFF,TGCGCCAGCAGTCTTTCCGGGACAGCGTACAATGAGCAGTTCTTC
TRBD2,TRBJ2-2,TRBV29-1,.,CSVSGVAGGSPRNTGELFF,TGCAGCGTCTCGGGCGTAGCGGGGGGATCCCCACGGAACACCGGGGAGCTGTTTTTT
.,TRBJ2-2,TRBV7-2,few,CASTQARGTGELFF,TGTGCCAGCACCCAGGCCAGGGGCACCGGGGAGCTGTTTTTT
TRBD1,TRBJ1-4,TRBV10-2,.,CASRDSVGSSNEKLFF,TGCGCCAGCCGGGACAGCGTAGGATCCTCTAATGAAAAACTGTTTTTT
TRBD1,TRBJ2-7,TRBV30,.,CAWSVRGTGAYEQYF,TGTGCCTGGAGTGTACGGGGGACAGGCGCCTACGAGCAGTACTTC
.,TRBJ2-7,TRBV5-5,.,CASSLINSGAYEQYF,TGTGCCAGCAGCTTGATTAATTCTGGGGCTTACGAGCAGTACTTC
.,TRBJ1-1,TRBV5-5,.,CASSEMTGNTEAFF,TGTGCCAGCAGCGAGATGACGGGGAACACTGAAGCTTTCTTT
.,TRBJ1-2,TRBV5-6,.,CASSPGQTNYGYTF,TGTGCCAGCAGCCCCGGACAGACTAACTATGGCTACACCTTC
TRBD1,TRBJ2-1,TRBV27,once,CASSLSLQGASNEQFF,TGTGCCAGCAGTTTATCGTTACAGGGGGCTAGCAATGAGCAGTTCTTC
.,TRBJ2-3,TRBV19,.,CASSITVTDTQYF,TGTGCCAGTAGTATAACAGTTACAGATACGCAGTATTTT
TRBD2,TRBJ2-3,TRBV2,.,CAIPAGVGANTQYF,TGTGCCATCCCAGCGGGGGTAGGCGCGAATACGCAGTATTTT
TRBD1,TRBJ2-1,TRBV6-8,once,CASSYSVDRGYNEQFF,TGTGCCAGCAGTTACTCCGTGGACAGGGGCTACAATGAGCAGTTCTTC
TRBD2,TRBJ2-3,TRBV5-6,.,CASSQLADSTDTQYF,TGTGCCAGCAGCCAACTAGCGGATAGCACAGATACGCAGTATTTT
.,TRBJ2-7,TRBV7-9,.,CASSLSAVIYEQYF,TGTGCCAGCAGCTTATCAGCGGTTATCTACGAGCAGTACTTC
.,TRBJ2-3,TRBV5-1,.,CASSPQVAGEAQYF,TGCGCCAGCAGCCCCCAAGTGGCCGGAGAGGCGCAGTATTTT
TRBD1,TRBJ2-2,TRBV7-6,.,CASSLGRDRDVPGELFF,TGTGCCAGCAGCTTAGGCCGGGACAGGGACGTCCCCGGGGAGCTGTTTTTT
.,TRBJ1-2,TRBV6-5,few,CAAGGRSGGYTF,TGTGCCGCGGGGGGGCGGTCGGGTGGCTACACCTTC
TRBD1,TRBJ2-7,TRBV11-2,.,CASSASQTGGADEQYF,TGTGCCAGCAGCGCCAGCCAGACAGGGGGCGCGGACGAGCAGTACTTC
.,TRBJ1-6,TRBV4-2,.,CASSQDVPVGRAHSPLHF,TGTGCCAGCAGCCAAGATGTCCCAGTCGGCAGGGCCCATTCACCCCTCCACTTT
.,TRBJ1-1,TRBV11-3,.,CASSLVGHTEAFF,TGTGCCAGCAGCTTAGTGGGGCACACTGAAGCTTTCTTT
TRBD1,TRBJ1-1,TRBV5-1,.,CASSLGQGVPEAFF,TGCGCCAGCAGCTTGGGACAGGGGGTCCCTGAAGCTTTCTTT
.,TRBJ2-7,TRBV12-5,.,CASGSRTANSYEQYF,TGTGCTAGTGGTTCCAGGACAGCCAACTCCTACGAGCAGTACTTC
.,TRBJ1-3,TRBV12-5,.,CASGRGSSGNTIYF,TGTGCTAGTGGGCGAGGGAGCTCTGGAAACACCATATATTTT